The 25 T cell receptor beta chains listed next were all sequenced from one sample in a study of blood T cell repertoires in COVID-19. The protocol was immunoSEQ multiplex PCR, while the TCRdb copy is restricted to in-frame clones and leaves out a portion. The table shows 250,000 to 300,000 clones, with around nine tenths occurring only once. The sequenced sample consisted of PBMCs or T cells enriched from blood (not recorded which). These receptors were taken from a woman between 55 and 75 years old in a cohort exposed to, infected with or recovered from COVID-19 (not recorded which).

In this sample, this clone turned up once. The rearrangement joins TRBV11-1 to TRBJ2-5; no clear D gene. CDR3 length equals 15 residues. Germline values: CDR1 SGHAT, CDR2 FQDESV (reference sequence). V dropped 3 bases and J dropped 5 bases, with 16 bases sitting between them. The CDR3 bases are TGTGCCAGCAGCTTTGTGCAAGGTCCCAGGGAGACCCAGTACTTC. It is translated as CASSFVQGPRETQYF.

The V gene is TRBV19, the J gene TRBJ1-5; the match to TRBD1 covers 10 bases. Germline CDR1 reads LNHDA; CDR2 reads SQIVND (reference sequence). The CDR3 contains 16 residues. Germline trimming cut 5 bases from V and 3 bases from J; bases unmatched to any gene: 7. The chain's CDR3 is CASSRGTGAPNQPQHF. The CDR3 nucleotides are TGTGCCAGTAGTCGAGGGACAGGGGCCCCCAATCAGCCCCAGCATTTT.

Details on this clone: The junction differs from germline at one of its ends, possibly a read error. The chain carries TRBV28 and TRBJ2-1, with 9 bases aligning to TRBD2. The CDR3 is 17 amino acids. Germline V lookup: CDR1 MDHEN, CDR2 SYDVKM. The CDR3 protein is CASSGWLAGPSDNEQFF. In DNA, the CDR3 is TGTGCCAGCAGCGGGTGGCTAGCGGGGCCCTCCGACAATGAGCAGTTCTTC. The full variable domain, rest sourced from reference TRBV28 and TRBJ2-1, is DVKVTQSSRYLVKRTGEKVFLECVQDMDHENMFWYRQDPGLGLRLIYFSYDVKMKEKGDIPEGYSVSREKKERFSLILESASTNQTSMYLCASSGWLAGPSDNEQFFGPGTRLTVL.

CDR3 bases: TGCGCCAGCAGGTCGGGGGAACTCGGTCGCACTGAAGCTTTCTTT. Its protein is CASRSGELGRTEAFF. This chain uses TRBV23-1 with TRBJ1-1; D might be TRBD1 (5 bases). TRBV23-1 is given ORF status, its function remaining uncertain. This CDR3 contains 15 residues. V was pared by 6 bases and J by 4 bases, with 18 bases between.

This chain links TRBV18 with TRBJ2-1, with D tentatively TRBD2 (6 bases). V was clipped by 2 bases and J by 10 bases, with 15 bases between them. CDR1 KGHSH and CDR2 LQKENI come from the germline V gene. This CDR3 region has 14 residues. This CDR3 reads CASSPVTGREEQFF. DNA for the CDR3: TGTGCCAGCTCACCAGTGACCGGGAGAGAGGAGCAGTTCTTC.

The CDR3 loop reads CSANDRAGTQYF. The CDR3 coding sequence is TGCAGTGCTAATGACCGAGCCGGGACGCAGTATTTT. The chain joins TRBV20-1 to TRBJ2-3, with D unresolved. The germline V gene has CDR1 DFQATT and CDR2 SNEGSKA (reference sequence). The V end was cut by 4 bases, the J end by 9 bases, with 14 bases between. This CDR3 has 12 residues.

The rearrangement uses TRBV7-2 and TRBJ1-2; D possibly corresponds to TRBD1 (6 bases). The CDR3 has 16 amino acids. Germline CDR1 and CDR2: SGHTA and FQGNSA. V was clipped by 5 bases and J by 4 bases, with 20 bases between them. In DNA form, the CDR3 reads TGTGCCAGCAGCCCACCTCAAGGGGGACCGTCCTATGGCTACACCTTC. This gives the protein CASSPPQGGPSYGYTF.

The V call is TRBV29-1, the J call TRBJ2-5, with TRBD2 matching 10 bases. This CDR3 contains 14 residues. The germline V gene encodes CDR1 SQVTM and CDR2 ANQGSEA. V shed 4 bases and J 5 bases; nucleotides not matched to a gene: 7. In DNA form, the CDR3 reads TGCAGCGTTGTGAGAGGAGCGGGAGGGGAGACCCAGTACTTC. This sequence encodes CSVVRGAGGETQYF. Using reference TRBV29-1 and TRBJ2-5 for the parts outside the CDR3, the full variable domain is SAVISQKPSRDICQRGTSLTIQCQVDSQVTMMFWYRQQPGQSLTLIATANQGSEATYESGFVIDKFPISRPNLTFSTLTVSNMSPEDSSIYLCSVVRGAGGETQYFGPGTRLLVL.

The chain recombines TRBV27 with TRBJ2-3; D is possibly TRBD2 (5 bases). The CDR3 contains 12 residues. V lost 2 bases and J lost 5, with 5 bases in between. CDR1 MNHEY and CDR2 SMNVEV come from the germline V gene (reference sequence). The CDR3 DNA sequence: TGTGCCAGCAGTTTAGGAGGAGATACGCAGTATTTT. Translated: CASSLGGDTQYF.

This chain uses TRBV10-3 with TRBJ2-7, with 9 bases matching TRBD1. There are 14 residues in the CDR3. From germline, CDR1 is ENHRY and CDR2 SYGVKD. Trimming removed 4 bases from V and 2 bases from J; junction bases left unmatched: 3. The CDR3 DNA reads as TGTGCCATCAGTGCGGACAGGGGCCCCTACGAGCAGTACTTC. Protein: CAISADRGPYEQYF.

J is TRBJ2-7 and V is TRBV28, with TRBD1 identical over 9 bases. CDR1 and CDR2 (germline): MDHEN, SYDVKM. There are 14 residues in the CDR3. Trimming cost V 7 bases and J 0 bases; bases outside gene matches: 4. Here the CDR3 DNA reads TGTGCCAGCAATGACAGGGGGAGCTCCTACGAGCAGTACTTC. Translation gives CASNDRGSSYEQYF. The entire variable domain, with the rest obtained from reference TRBV28 and TRBJ2-7, is as follows: DVKVTQSSRYLVKRTGEKVFLECVQDMDHENMFWYRQDPGLGLRLIYFSYDVKMKEKGDIPEGYSVSREKKERFSLILESASTNQTSMYLCASNDRGSSYEQYFGPGTRLTVT.

This clone was found a few times. V and J are TRBV27 and TRBJ1-2; no clear D. The CDR3 loop spans 14 amino acids. The germline CDR1 and CDR2 sequences are MNHEY and SMNVEV (reference sequence). The germline V and J ends were trimmed by 2 bases and 4 bases, with 11 bases remaining between them. As DNA, the CDR3 is TGTGCCAGCAGTTTAAGAGGGCCGACCTATGGCTACACCTTC. It encodes CASSLRGPTYGYTF.

The CDR3 loop is CATSTGDNQPQHF. In DNA form, the CDR3 reads TGTGCCACCAGCACAGGGGATAATCAGCCCCAGCATTTT. This chain connects TRBV24-1 to TRBJ1-5, with 7 bases fitting TRBD1. V shed 7 bases, J shed 4 bases, and the junction held 3 bases outside the gene matches. The CDR3 extends over 13 amino acids. The V gene's germline CDR1 is KGHDR and CDR2 SFDVKD.

The V call is TRBV7-3, the J call TRBJ2-5; 9 bases align to TRBD1. Germline V gene lookup returns CDR1 SGHTA and CDR2 FQGTGA. The junction had 4 bases not matched to a gene; V was cut back by 6 bases and J by 5 bases. The CDR3 consists of 13 residues. CDR3 sequence (DNA): TGTGCCAGCAGTCCCGGGACAGGGGAGACCCAGTACTTC. Protein product: CASSPGTGETQYF.

V gene TRBV20-1 combines with J gene TRBJ2-5, with D perhaps matching TRBD1 (5 bases). CDR1 is DFQATT, CDR2 SNEGSKA, per germline (reference sequence). The CDR3 runs to 13 residues. The germline V and J ends were trimmed by 6 bases and 0 bases, with 11 bases remaining between them. The CDR3 DNA follows: TGCAGTGCCAGTAGACAGAACCAAGAGACCCAGTACTTC. It is translated as CSASRQNQETQYF.

There are a few counts of this clone. The V and J genes are TRBV3-1 (or the pseudogene TRBV3-2) and TRBJ2-1; D perhaps matches TRBD2 (5 bases). Germline CDR1 and CDR2: LGHDT and YNNKEL (reference sequence). Trimming shortened V by 0 bases and J by 7 bases, and 16 bases separated the two germline ends. CDR3 length: 16 amino acids. The CDR3 loop is CASSQEWETGLNEQFF. The CDR3 DNA is TGTGCCAGCAGCCAAGAGTGGGAGACTGGGTTAAATGAGCAGTTCTTC.

This chain uses TRBV6-1 with TRBJ2-7, with 12 bases lining up with TRBD2. CDR1 is MNHNS, CDR2 SASEGT, per germline. V shed 6 bases, J shed 4 bases, and the junction held 13 bases outside the gene matches. The CDR3 consists of 17 residues. The CDR3 protein is CASSERTSGITAYEQYF. CDR3 coding DNA: TGTGCCAGCAGCGAAAGGACTAGCGGGATTACGGCGTACGAGCAGTACTTC.

V usage is TRBV11-3 and J usage is TRBJ2-5; D possibly corresponds to TRBD2 (6 bases). Trimming cost V 5 bases and J 5 bases, with 15 bases left between them. CDR1 SGHNT and CDR2 YENEEA come from the germline V gene. The CDR3 consists of 14 residues. Here the CDR3 reads CASSRTGSGETQYF. The CDR3 DNA reads TGTGCCAGCAGCCGCACCGGGAGCGGGGAGACCCAGTACTTC.

V gene TRBV21-1 combines with J gene TRBJ2-7; the D segment call TRBD1 is taken from the table without a DNA check. TRBV21-1 is designated a pseudogene. The CDR3 has 16 amino acids. CDR3 DNA sequence: TGTGCCAGCAGCAATCCCCCAAACAGCAGATTCTACGAGCAGTACTTC. Encoded protein: CASSNPPNSRFYEQYF.

V gene TRBV11-3 combines with J gene TRBJ2-7, with 8 bases matching TRBD1. The CDR3 covers 15 residues. Trimming at V came to 0 bases and at J to 4 bases, leaving 5 bases not matched to a gene. The germline CDR1 and CDR2 sequences are SGHNT and YENEEA. The CDR3 DNA is TGTGCCAGCAGCTTAGAGCCAGGGGGCGCGTACGAGCAGTACTTC. Translated: CASSLEPGGAYEQYF.

The chain couples TRBV7-3 to TRBJ2-1; D possibly corresponds to TRBD2 (5 bases). CDR1 SGHTA and CDR2 FQGTGA come from the germline V gene. V was shortened by 4 bases and J by 8 bases, with 15 bases between the two germline ends. This CDR3 region has 14 residues. The CDR3 nucleotides are TGTGCCAGCAGCTCAACACTGAACGGGGATGAGCAGTTCTTC. This gives the protein CASSSTLNGDEQFF.

V usage is TRBV9 and J usage is TRBJ1-6, with a tentative D call TRBD1 (5 bases). The CDR3 extends over 14 amino acids. The germline V gene encodes CDR1 SGDLS and CDR2 YYNGEE. Trimming stripped 0 bases from V and 7 bases from J, with 8 bases between. This CDR3 is CASSVAQGNSPLHF. In DNA, the CDR3 is TGTGCCAGCAGCGTAGCCCAGGGAAATTCACCCCTCCACTTT.

This sequence joins TRBV30 and TRBJ1-1, with 7 bases matching TRBD1. The CDR3 runs to 14 residues. With 3 bases clipped from V and 5 bases from J, the junction kept 9 bases outside the gene matches. Germline V CDR1 and CDR2: GTSNPN, SVGIG (reference sequence). The DNA for the CDR3 is TGTGCCTGGAGCCCGACAGGGTTGGGGACTGAAGCTTTCTTT. This sequence encodes CAWSPTGLGTEAFF.

The V gene is TRBV27, the J gene TRBJ1-5, with D uncertain. The V gene's germline CDR1 is MNHEY and CDR2 SMNVEV (reference sequence). V was pared by 4 bases and J by 0 bases, with 7 bases between. The CDR3 length is 14 residues. For the CDR3, the DNA is TGTGCCAGCAGTTCCCTTTATAGCAATCAGCCCCAGCATTTT. It is translated as CASSSLYSNQPQHF.

The chain carries TRBV2 and TRBJ1-5; the match to TRBD1 covers 7 bases. V lost 8 bases, J lost 4 bases, and 5 bases stayed unmatched. Germline values: CDR1 SNHLY, CDR2 FYNNEI. This CDR3 is 13 amino acids long. CDR3 sequence reads: CASAGQPNQPQHF. In nucleotides, the CDR3 is TGTGCCAGCGCGGGACAGCCAAATCAGCCCCAGCATTTT.